The 32 T cell receptor beta chains below come from one sample, sequenced in a study of T cell responses to AZD1222 COVID-19 vaccine. Some clones are missing from TCRdb's copy, which holds only in-frame ones; the method was immunoSEQ multiplex PCR. The table has 150,000 to 200,000 clones, roughly 92% seen once; the top ten hold 1% to 1.5%. Specimen: peripheral blood, collected on day 0 of AZD1222 vaccination. These receptors all come from an adult in good health.

The J gene is TRBJ1-1, the V gene TRBV9, with a tentative D call TRBD1 (6 bases). The CDR3 runs 13 residues. The V gene's germline CDR1 is SGDLS and CDR2 YYNGEE. Trimming took off 4 bases at V and 4 bases at J, with 11 bases between the two ends. DNA of the CDR3: TGTGCCAGCAGCTCCGGGACAAGCACTGAAGCTTTCTTT. Translation gives CASSSGTSTEAFF.

The chain links TRBV3-1 (or the pseudogene TRBV3-2) to TRBJ1-4; D unclear. The V end was cut by 0 bases, the J end by 4 bases, with 6 bases between. The CDR3 contains 14 residues. The germline CDR1 and CDR2 sequences are LGHDT and YNNKEL (reference sequence). This chain's CDR3 is CASSQESFNEKLFF. The CDR3, as DNA: TGTGCCAGCAGCCAAGAGTCCTTTAATGAAAAACTGTTTTTT.

The chain is built from TRBV4-1 and TRBJ2-1, with D uncertain. V was shortened by 3 bases and J by 8 bases, with 17 bases between the two germline ends. CDR3 length equals 15 residues. CDR1 is MGHRA, CDR2 YSYEKL, per germline. DNA for the CDR3: TGCGCCAGCAGCCACCGGGTCTCGCCGTCCGATGAGCAGTTCTTC. Protein sequence: CASSHRVSPSDEQFF.

This chain links TRBV12-3 or TRBV12-4 with TRBJ2-4; 8 bases map to TRBD2. The CDR3 length is 13 residues. The trim removed 5 bases at V and 7 bases at J, leaving 4 bases unmatched. This CDR3 is CASSGGGPNIQYF. For the CDR3, the DNA is TGTGCCAGCAGTGGCGGGGGGCCGAACATTCAGTACTTC.

The chain combines TRBV19 with TRBJ1-3; tentative D call: TRBD1 (5 bases). This CDR3 has 18 residues. V was cut by 0 bases and J by 4 bases, with 19 bases left in between. The germline V gene has CDR1 LNHDA and CDR2 SQIVND (reference sequence). Here the CDR3 reads CASSIDGAGNPIGNTIYF. CDR3 sequence (DNA): TGTGCCAGTAGTATAGATGGGGCAGGGAATCCGATCGGAAACACCATATATTTT.

The chain uses TRBV3-1 (or the pseudogene TRBV3-2) and TRBJ2-4, with TRBD2 matching over 7 bases. Germline V gene sequence: CDR1 LGHDT, CDR2 YNNKEL (reference sequence). The CDR3 spans 13 residues. Trimming at V came to 4 bases and at J to 8 bases, leaving 5 bases not matched to a gene. The CDR3 coding sequence is TGTGCCAGCAGCCCTCCGGGACTATACATTCAGTACTTC. This gives the protein CASSPPGLYIQYF.

The chain joins TRBV4-2 to TRBJ2-7; possibly TRBD1 for D (6 bases). The ends were cut back, 0 bases at V and 0 bases at J, with 12 bases in the middle. The CDR3 runs 16 residues. The V gene's germline CDR1 is LGHNA and CDR2 YNFKEQ. The CDR3 nucleotides read TGTGCCAGCAGCCAAGAGACAGGCGCGGGCTCCTACGAGCAGTACTTC. This codes for CASSQETGAGSYEQYF.

The chain couples TRBV15 to TRBJ1-2; a possible D gene is TRBD1 (5 bases). This CDR3 region has 14 residues. V was cut by 6 bases and J by 4 bases, with 15 bases left in between. Germline V gene data show CDR1 as LNHNV and CDR2 as YYDKDF (reference sequence). The CDR3 sequence is CATRRDGDGYGYTF. The CDR3 DNA sequence: TGTGCCACCAGGAGGGACGGAGACGGCTATGGCTACACCTTC.

The chain employs TRBV5-6 and TRBJ1-1, with a tentative D call TRBD1 (6 bases). Trimming took off 5 bases at V and 11 bases at J, with 19 bases between the two ends. The germline CDR1 and CDR2 sequences are SGHDT and YYEEEE. The CDR3 sequence is 13 residues long. The DNA for the CDR3 is TGTGCCAGCAGACGGGAGGGGGGCAATGGGGCTTTCTTT. It translates to CASRREGGNGAFF.

This chain links TRBV2 with TRBJ2-5; 11 bases match TRBD2. Germline trimming cut 3 bases from V and 1 base from J; bases unmatched to any gene: 1. The CDR3 covers 15 residues. Germline V CDR1 and CDR2: SNHLY, FYNNEI. The CDR3: CASSETSGVQETQYF. Here the CDR3 DNA reads TGTGCCAGCAGTGAGACTAGCGGGGTCCAAGAGACCCAGTACTTC.

The V call is TRBV21-1, the J call TRBJ1-5; no check of the table's D call, TRBD1, against the DNA was made. TRBV21-1 is given as a pseudogene. The CDR3 spans 16 residues. Here the CDR3 DNA reads TGTGCCAGCAGCGACCGGGACAGGGGGCGTCAGCAGCCCCAGCATTTT. This encodes CASSDRDRGRQQPQHF.

The rearrangement links TRBV4-2 to TRBJ2-3, with D unresolved. The CDR3 is 19 amino acids. Germline CDR1 LGHNA, CDR2 YNFKEQ. V was clipped by 0 bases and J by 0 bases, with 19 bases between them. The CDR3 is CASSQELRGRQTSTDTQYF. For the CDR3, the DNA is TGTGCCAGCAGCCAAGAACTCAGAGGCAGGCAAACTAGCACAGATACGCAGTATTTT.

The rearrangement uses TRBV6-2 or TRBV6-3 and TRBJ1-5; D uncertain. Trimming left V 5 bases short and J 2 bases short, with 13 bases between. Germline V lookup: CDR1 MNHEY, CDR2 SVGEGT. CDR3 length: 15 residues. CDR3: CASSRNVVGNQPQHF. The CDR3 DNA is TGTGCCAGCAGTAGGAACGTCGTTGGCAATCAGCCCCAGCATTTT.

The chain couples TRBV3-1 (or the pseudogene TRBV3-2) to TRBJ1-2; D is uncertain. Trimming shortened V by 2 bases and J by 7 bases, and 8 bases separated the two germline ends. The CDR3 length is 12 residues. CDR1 is LGHDT, CDR2 YNNKEL, per germline (reference sequence). The CDR3 here is CASSQSPGGYTF. The CDR3 nucleotides are TGTGCCAGCAGCCAATCCCCTGGTGGCTACACCTTC.

The gene calls are TRBV7-8 and TRBJ1-5, with D possibly TRBD1 on 5 matching bases. V gave up 2 bases and J gave up 7 bases, with 15 bases separating them. Germline assignment: CDR1 SGHVS and CDR2 FQNEAQ. The CDR3 has 15 amino acids. DNA of the CDR3: TGTGCCAGCAGCTTATCCGGGTCAAGGGGACAGCCCCAGCATTTT. Protein sequence: CASSLSGSRGQPQHF.

The chain joins TRBV11-3 to TRBJ2-1, with D perhaps being TRBD1 or TRBD2 (5 bases each). Between the trimmed V and J ends, which lost 3 bases and 4 bases, there was a span of 7 bases. Germline V lookup: CDR1 SGHNT, CDR2 YENEEA. The CDR3 consists of 13 residues. For the CDR3, the DNA is TGTGCCAGCAGCTTGGGGGAGTACAATGAGCAGTTCTTC. Encoded protein: CASSLGEYNEQFF.

The chain combines TRBV2 with TRBJ1-5; no clear D. Per the germline V gene, CDR1 is SNHLY and CDR2 is FYNNEI. The V end was cut by 0 bases, the J end by 7 bases, with 13 bases between. The CDR3 is 15 amino acids. The CDR3 loop is CASSEALRVRQPQHF. The CDR3 DNA is TGTGCCAGCAGTGAAGCGCTTCGGGTGCGGCAGCCCCAGCATTTT.

This chain connects TRBV18 to TRBJ1-5; unclear D gene. Germline lookup yields CDR1 KGHSH and CDR2 LQKENI. This CDR3 spans 15 amino acids. The V end lost 2 bases, the J end lost 3 bases, and 11 bases lay between the germline ends. For the CDR3, the DNA is TGTGCCAGCTCACCAAGGCAAATCATCAATCAGCCCCAGCATTTT. This gives the protein CASSPRQIINQPQHF.

The chain recombines TRBV3-1 (or the pseudogene TRBV3-2) with TRBJ1-2, with TRBD1 matching over 7 bases. V shed 4 bases and J 4 bases; nucleotides not matched to a gene: 3. CDR1 LGHDT and CDR2 YNNKEL come from the germline V gene (reference sequence). This CDR3 contains 13 residues. Written as DNA, the CDR3 is TGTGCCAGCAGCCCGGGACAGCCCTATGGCTACACCTTC. As protein: CASSPGQPYGYTF.

This clone has just a few counts. The CDR3 is CASSLHRDRNEKLFF. The CDR3 nucleotides are TGCGCCAGCAGCCTACACCGGGACAGGAATGAAAAACTGTTTTTT. The chain is built from TRBV4-1 and TRBJ1-4; 8 positions agree with TRBD1. Unmatched junction bases numbered 6, after V lost 4 bases and J lost 5 bases. Germline V gene sequence: CDR1 MGHRA, CDR2 YSYEKL. The CDR3 totals 15 residues.

The V and J genes are TRBV27 and TRBJ1-5; D gene unclear. The CDR3 consists of 16 residues. CDR1 MNHEY and CDR2 SMNVEV come from the germline V gene (reference sequence). V was trimmed by 6 bases and J by 3 bases, leaving 18 bases between them. CDR3 amino acids: CASSQANLGYNQPQHF. Written as DNA, the CDR3 is TGTGCCAGCAGCCAGGCAAATCTGGGCTACAATCAGCCCCAGCATTTT.

This chain links TRBV12-5 with TRBJ1-5, with D maybe TRBD1 (5 bases). The CDR3 has 16 amino acids. V was shortened by 2 bases and J by 2 bases, with 13 bases between the two germline ends. The germline V gene has CDR1 LGHNT and CDR2 FRNRAP. The CDR3, as DNA: TGTGCTAGTGGTTTGTCCGGGGGTTCGGGCAATCAGCCCCAGCATTTT. This codes for CASGLSGGSGNQPQHF.

V and J are TRBV19 and TRBJ2-7, with 9 bases aligning to TRBD1. Germline-derived CDR1 and CDR2 are LNHDA and SQIVND (reference sequence). The trim removed 5 bases at V and 2 bases at J, leaving 7 bases unmatched. This CDR3 spans 15 amino acids. CDR3 protein: CASSAGTGPAYEQYF. The CDR3, as DNA: TGTGCCAGTAGTGCCGGGACAGGGCCAGCCTACGAGCAGTACTTC.

This chain connects TRBV19 to TRBJ1-2; unclear D gene. Per the germline V gene, CDR1 is LNHDA and CDR2 is SQIVND (reference sequence). This CDR3 contains 13 residues. V gave up 1 base and J gave up 8 bases, with 11 bases separating them. The CDR3 spells CASSIGAGGGYTF. The CDR3 region has the DNA TGTGCCAGTAGTATAGGGGCCGGCGGCGGCTACACCTTC.

This chain connects TRBV7-9 to TRBJ1-2; D is undetermined. Deletions cut 6 bases from V and 8 bases from J, with 13 bases between. Germline V lookup: CDR1 SEHNR, CDR2 FQNEAQ (reference sequence). CDR3 length: 12 residues. CDR3 in amino acids: CASRGGPGGYTF. The CDR3 DNA is TGTGCCAGCAGAGGTGGGCCCGGCGGCTACACCTTC.

This clone was counted between two and nine times. The chain links TRBV27 to TRBJ1-2; TRBD1 agrees at 7 bases. The V and J ends lost 4 bases and 2 bases, in that order; junction bases with no gene match: 13. Germline CDR1 and CDR2: MNHEY and SMNVEV (reference sequence). The CDR3 length is 17 residues. CDR3: CASSYARQGGSNYGYTF. The CDR3 DNA sequence: TGTGCCAGCAGTTACGCACGACAGGGTGGGTCCAACTATGGCTACACCTTC.

The rearrangement joins TRBV19 to TRBJ1-6; D is uncertain. This CDR3 has 12 amino acids. Trimming cost V 7 bases and J 12 bases, with 13 bases left between them. CDR1 and CDR2 (germline): LNHDA, SQIVND (reference sequence). CDR3 DNA sequence: TGTGCCAGTAAGTCGGGCGGTGGACCCCTCCACTTT. Translated, it gives CASKSGGGPLHF.

The genes are TRBV7-2 and TRBJ2-3, with a weak D call TRBD2 (6 bases). Germline V CDR1 and CDR2: SGHTA, FQGNSA. The length of the CDR3 is 16 residues. V was clipped by 4 bases and J by 0 bases, with 14 bases between them. DNA for the CDR3: TGTGCCAGCAGCTGGGGCGGGGCGGGGAGCACAGATACGCAGTATTTT. It codes for CASSWGGAGSTDTQYF.

The CDR3 region is CASSPGPGTNYGYTF. Written as DNA, the CDR3 is TGTGCCAGCAGTCCCGGCCCAGGAACTAACTATGGCTACACCTTC. The chain has TRBV6-5 and TRBJ1-2; D gene uncertain. Trimming removed 5 bases at V and 0 bases at J, with 13 bases between. The CDR3 loop spans 15 amino acids. Germline V lookup: CDR1 MNHEY, CDR2 SVGAGI.

The chain employs TRBV12-3 or TRBV12-4 and TRBJ2-1; D not resolved. Trimming stripped 4 bases from V and 12 bases from J, with 10 bases between. The CDR3 contains 11 residues. Written as DNA, the CDR3 is TGTGCCAGCAGTTCGTTAGTTGTGCAGTTCTTC. Translating it yields CASSSLVVQFF.

The chain links TRBV3-1 (or the pseudogene TRBV3-2) to TRBJ1-3; TRBD1 agrees at 8 bases. Germline values: CDR1 LGHDT, CDR2 YNNKEL (reference sequence). CDR3 length: 15 residues. The trim removed 3 bases at V and 3 bases at J, leaving 4 bases unmatched. The CDR3 sequence: CASSHAGGGGNTIYF. As DNA, the CDR3 is TGTGCCAGCAGCCACGCAGGGGGCGGTGGAAACACCATATATTTT.

The chain combines TRBV28 with TRBJ1-2, with D possibly TRBD1 on 6 matching bases. The germline gives CDR1 MDHEN, CDR2 SYDVKM. The CDR3 spans 13 residues. Trimming removed 7 bases from V and 7 bases from J, with 16 bases in between. CDR3 protein: CASTIKGDFGYTF. Written as DNA, the CDR3 is TGTGCCAGCACCATTAAGGGGGATTTTGGCTACACCTTC.